This is a list of T cell receptor beta chains from one sample in a study of cytomegalovirus exposure and HLA in healthy donors. This table comes from immunoSEQ multiplex PCR, and its TCRdb copy is limited to in-frame clones, with some not included. The table includes more than 150,000 clones, around 86% detected once. Specimen: PBMCs. The source of these receptors is a man aged 50 or older in good health and CMV-seronegative. Both conserved end residues are part of each CDR3. The D gene is left open where the match is weak. The size of a clone is reported for some rows only, either as once, few or many, or as a class for expanded clones.

V	D	J	length	size	DNA	CDR3
TRBV5-1	.	TRBJ2-7	15	.	TGCGCCAGCAGCTTGGTAACAGGCCAAAACTACGAGCAGTACTTC	CASSLVTGQNYEQYF
TRBV4-2	.	TRBJ2-3	14	.	TGTGCCAGCAGCCATAGCGCTAGCACAGATACGCAGTATTTT	CASSHSASTDTQYF
TRBV18	TRBD2	TRBJ2-1	12	.	TGTGCCAGCTCATCCGGGGGGAATGAGCAGTTCTTC	CASSSGGNEQFF
TRBV18	TRBD1	TRBJ1-1	14	.	TGTGCCAGCTCACCGGAACAGGGGTTAACTGAAGCTTTCTTT	CASSPEQGLTEAFF
TRBV6-5	.	TRBJ2-5	16	.	TGTGCCAGCAGTTACTCGTCGGCCCCGGAGGGGGAGACCCAGTACTTC	CASSYSSAPEGETQYF
TRBV5-1	.	TRBJ1-2	14	.	TGCGCCAGCAGACCGGGAGGGGAGGTGATGGGCTACACCTTC	CASRPGGEVMGYTF
TRBV6-5	.	TRBJ1-3	13	few	TGTGCCACCCGGACAGAATCTGGAAACACCATATATTTT	CATRTESGNTIYF
TRBV4-3	.	TRBJ1-1	14	.	TGCGCCAGCAGCCAAGAGCGGAGGGTAACTGAAGCTTTCTTT	CASSQERRVTEAFF
TRBV19	.	TRBJ2-2	17	.	TGTGCCAGTAGTATAGGGAGGACTGCTACAAACACCGGGGAGCTGTTTTTT	CASSIGRTATNTGELFF
TRBV5-1	TRBD1	TRBJ2-1	13	.	TGCGCCAGCAGCTCCCGACAGGGCGTCGAGCAGTTCTTC	CASSSRQGVEQFF